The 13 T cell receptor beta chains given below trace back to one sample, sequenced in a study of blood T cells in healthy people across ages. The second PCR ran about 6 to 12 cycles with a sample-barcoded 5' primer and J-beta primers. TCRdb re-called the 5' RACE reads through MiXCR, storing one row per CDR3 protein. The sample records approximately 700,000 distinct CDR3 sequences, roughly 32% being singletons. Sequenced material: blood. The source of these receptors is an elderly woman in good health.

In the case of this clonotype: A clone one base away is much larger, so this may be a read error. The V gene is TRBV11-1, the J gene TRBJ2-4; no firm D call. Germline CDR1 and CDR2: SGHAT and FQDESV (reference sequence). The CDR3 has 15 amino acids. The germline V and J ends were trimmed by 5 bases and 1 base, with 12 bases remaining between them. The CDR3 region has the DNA TGTGCCAGCAGCCCGGAAGGCACGGCCAAAAACATTCAGTACTTC. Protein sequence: CASSPEGTAKNIQYF. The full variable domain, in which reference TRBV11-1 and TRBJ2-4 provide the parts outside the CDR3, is EAEVAQSPRYKITEKSQAVAFWCDPISGHATLYWYRQILGQGPELLVQFQDESVVDDSQLPKDRFSAERLKGVDSTLKIQPAELGDSAMYLCASSPEGTAKNIQYFGAGTRLSVL.

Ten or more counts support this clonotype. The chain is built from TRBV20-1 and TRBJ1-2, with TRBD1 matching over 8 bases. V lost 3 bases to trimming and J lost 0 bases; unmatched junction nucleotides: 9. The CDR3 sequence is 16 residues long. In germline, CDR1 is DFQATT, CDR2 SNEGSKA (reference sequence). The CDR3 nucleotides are TGCAGTGCTAGTAATCCTGGGGACAGGACTAACTATGGCTACACCTTC. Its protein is CSASNPGDRTNYGYTF.

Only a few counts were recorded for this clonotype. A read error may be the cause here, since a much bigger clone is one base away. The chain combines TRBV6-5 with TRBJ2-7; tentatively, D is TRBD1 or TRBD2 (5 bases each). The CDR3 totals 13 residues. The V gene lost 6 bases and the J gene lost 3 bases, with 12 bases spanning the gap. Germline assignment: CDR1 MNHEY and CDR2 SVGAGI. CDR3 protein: CASSTGTCYEQYF. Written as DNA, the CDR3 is TGTGCCAGCAGCACCGGGACCTGCTACGAGCAGTACTTC.

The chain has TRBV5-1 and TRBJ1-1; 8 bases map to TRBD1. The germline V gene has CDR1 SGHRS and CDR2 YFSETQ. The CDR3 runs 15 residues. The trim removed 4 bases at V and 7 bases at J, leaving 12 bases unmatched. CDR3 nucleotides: TGCGCCAGCAGCCAGGGACAGGCAAGACCCCTTGAAGCTTTCTTT. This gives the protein CASSQGQARPLEAFF. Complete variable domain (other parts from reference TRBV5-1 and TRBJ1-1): KAGVTQTPRYLIKTRGQQVTLSCSPISGHRSVSWYQQTPGQGLQFLFEYFSETQRNKGNFPGRFSGRQFSNSRSEMNVSTLELGDSALYLCASSQGQARPLEAFFGQGTRLTVV.

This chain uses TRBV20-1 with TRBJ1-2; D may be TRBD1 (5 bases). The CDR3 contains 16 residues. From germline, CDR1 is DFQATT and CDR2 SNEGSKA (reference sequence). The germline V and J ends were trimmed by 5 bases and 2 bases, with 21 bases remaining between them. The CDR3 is CSARFRTPTSNYGYTF. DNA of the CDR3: TGCAGTGCTCGCTTCCGGACACCAACTTCGAACTATGGCTACACCTTC.

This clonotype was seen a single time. Here the CDR3 reads CASSLAEVSQQYF. The CDR3 DNA sequence: TGCGCCAGCAGCTTGGCTGAGGTGAGCCAGCAGTACTTC. The J gene is TRBJ2-7, the V gene TRBV5-1; D gene unclear. Germline CDR1 SGHRS, CDR2 YFSETQ. V was trimmed by 0 bases and J by 8 bases, leaving 12 bases between them. The CDR3 is made up of 13 amino acids.

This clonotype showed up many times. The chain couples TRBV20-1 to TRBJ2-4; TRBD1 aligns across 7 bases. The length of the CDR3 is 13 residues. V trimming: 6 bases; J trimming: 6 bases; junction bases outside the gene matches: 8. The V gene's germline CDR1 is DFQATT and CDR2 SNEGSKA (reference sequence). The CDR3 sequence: CSAGPSGGNIQYF. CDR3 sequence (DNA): TGCAGTGCCGGCCCGTCAGGGGGAAACATTCAGTACTTC.

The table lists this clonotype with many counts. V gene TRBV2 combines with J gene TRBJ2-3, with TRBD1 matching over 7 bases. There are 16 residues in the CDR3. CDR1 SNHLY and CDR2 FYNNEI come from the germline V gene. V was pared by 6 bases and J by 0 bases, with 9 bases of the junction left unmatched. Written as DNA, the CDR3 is TGTGCCAGCAGCGACGGACGACAGGGTAGCACAGATACGCAGTATTTT. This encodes CASSDGRQGSTDTQYF.

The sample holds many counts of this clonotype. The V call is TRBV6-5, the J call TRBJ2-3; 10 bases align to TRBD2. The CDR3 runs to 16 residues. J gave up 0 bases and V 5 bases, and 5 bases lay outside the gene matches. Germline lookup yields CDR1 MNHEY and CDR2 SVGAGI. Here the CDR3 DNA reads TGTGCCAGCAGTCGAGGACTAGCGGCTAGCACAGATACGCAGTATTTT. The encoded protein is CASSRGLAASTDTQYF.

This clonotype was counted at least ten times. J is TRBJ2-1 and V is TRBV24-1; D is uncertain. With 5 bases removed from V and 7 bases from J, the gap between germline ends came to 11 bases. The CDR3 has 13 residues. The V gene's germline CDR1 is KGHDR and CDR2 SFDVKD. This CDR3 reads CATSAIFINEQFF. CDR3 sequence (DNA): TGTGCCACCAGTGCGATTTTCATAAATGAGCAGTTCTTC.

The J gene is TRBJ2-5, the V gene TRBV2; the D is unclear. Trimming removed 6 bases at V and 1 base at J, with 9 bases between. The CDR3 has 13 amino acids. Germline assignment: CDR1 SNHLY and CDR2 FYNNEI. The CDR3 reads CASRLEPQETQYF. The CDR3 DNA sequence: TGTGCCAGCAGGCTTGAACCCCAAGAGACCCAGTACTTC.

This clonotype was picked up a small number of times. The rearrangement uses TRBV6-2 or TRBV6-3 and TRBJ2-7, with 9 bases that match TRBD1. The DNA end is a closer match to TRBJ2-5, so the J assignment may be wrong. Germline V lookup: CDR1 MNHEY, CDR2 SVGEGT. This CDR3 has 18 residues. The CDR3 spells CASSFLTRQGEERRTQYF. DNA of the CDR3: TGTGCCAGCAGTTTTTTAACCCGACAGGGGGAAGAACGGAGGACCCAGTACTTC.

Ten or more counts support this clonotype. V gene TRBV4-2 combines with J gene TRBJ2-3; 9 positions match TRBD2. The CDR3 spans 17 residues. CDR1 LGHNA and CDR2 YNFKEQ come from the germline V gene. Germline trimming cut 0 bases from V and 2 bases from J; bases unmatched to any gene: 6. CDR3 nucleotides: TGTGCCAGCAGCCAAGATAAGCGGGGGGCACTCACAGATACGCAGTATTTT. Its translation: CASSQDKRGALTDTQYF.